These T cell receptor beta chains were read from a single sample in a study of cytomegalovirus exposure and HLA in healthy donors. TCRdb's table, derived via immunoSEQ multiplex PCR, lists solely in-frame clones and lacks some. This table holds 100,000 to 150,000 clones, 80% found once. Sequenced sample: PBMCs. The source is a man aged 35-49 years in good health and CMV-seronegative. The CDR3 runs from the conserved cysteine through the conserved F or W. A D gene is named only where the DNA matches it firmly. Some rows have no size entry. The others give once, few or many, or a class for an expanded clone.

j_call,v_call,clone_size,d_call,cdr3_nt,cdr3_aa
TRBJ2-2,TRBV13,NA,TRBD2,TGTGCCAGCAGCTTAGAGGGACTAGCGGGTTACGCGAACACCGGGGAGCTGTTTTTT,CASSLEGLAGYANTGELFF
TRBJ1-2,TRBV19,NA,TRBD1,TGTGCCACCGGACAGGGGGCTGGCTACACCTTC,CATGQGAGYTF
TRBJ1-5,TRBV27,NA,NA,TGTGCCAGCAGTCTCCTCCTAGGAGGGAATCAGCCCCAGCATTTT,CASSLLLGGNQPQHF
TRBJ2-3,TRBV6-1,NA,TRBD1,TGTGCCAGCGAGGACAGGACTAGCACAGATACGCAGTATTTT,CASEDRTSTDTQYF
TRBJ1-2,TRBV19,NA,NA,TGTGCCAGTAGGGGCGACAGCAACTATGGCTACACCTTC,CASRGDSNYGYTF
TRBJ2-5,TRBV10-3,NA,NA,TGTGCCATCAGTGAACCTAGGCTATGGGAGACCCAGTACTTC,CAISEPRLWETQYF
TRBJ1-1,TRBV28,NA,TRBD1,TGTGCCAGCAGTTGGACAGGGGGTGAAGCTTTCTTT,CASSWTGGEAFF
TRBJ2-7,TRBV28,NA,TRBD1,TGTGCCAGCAGTTCCCCCCGGACAGGGGGCGAAGGGCAGTACTTC,CASSSPRTGGEGQYF
TRBJ1-4,TRBV29-1,NA,NA,TGCAGCGTATGGGGTCAGGGCCCGGAGAGAGAAAAACTGTTTTTT,CSVWGQGPEREKLFF
TRBJ2-7,TRBV11-2,NA,TRBD1,TGTGCCAGCAGCTCCATACCGGGACAGGCTAACTCCTACGAGCAGTACTTC,CASSSIPGQANSYEQYF
TRBJ2-3,TRBV5-8,NA,NA,TGTGCCAGCAGTCCGCGGGCCGCTGGTCCAGATACGCAGTATTTT,CASSPRAAGPDTQYF
TRBJ1-2,TRBV28,NA,NA,TGTGCCAGCAGGATTCAGGGATCGGGCTACACCTTC,CASRIQGSGYTF
TRBJ1-2,TRBV7-9,NA,TRBD1,TGTGCCAGCAGCTTTACTCCGCCGGGACAGCGAAACTATGGCTACACCTTC,CASSFTPPGQRNYGYTF
TRBJ1-5,TRBV11-3,NA,NA,TGTGCCAGCAGCTTAGCCCGGGACACCCAGTGGGCGCCCCAGCATTTT,CASSLARDTQWAPQHF
TRBJ2-2,TRBV7-8,NA,TRBD1,TGTGCCAGCAGCCCCGGGACAGACAACACCGGGGAGCTGTTTTTT,CASSPGTDNTGELFF
TRBJ1-5,TRBV18,NA,NA,TGTGCCAGCGCCGAGGGAAGCAATCAGCCCCAGCATTTT,CASAEGSNQPQHF
TRBJ2-7,TRBV27,NA,NA,TGTGCCAGCAGTTTTAGGGCTAGCAGCCTTGCCGAGCAGTACTTC,CASSFRASSLAEQYF
TRBJ1-1,TRBV7-9,NA,TRBD1,TGTGCCAGCAGCCGACAGGGTAACACTGAAGCTTTCTTT,CASSRQGNTEAFF
TRBJ1-4,TRBV7-9,few,NA,TGTGCCAGCAGCGCCACAGGGATCTCTAATGAAAAACTGTTTTTT,CASSATGISNEKLFF
TRBJ2-3,TRBV5-1,NA,TRBD1,TGCGCCAGCGGAGAACAGGGGCCTGGGAGCACAGATACGCAGTATTTT,CASGEQGPGSTDTQYF
TRBJ1-5,TRBV7-8,once,TRBD1,TGTGCCAGCAACCCGGGACAGGGTGGCAATCAGCCCCAGCATTTT,CASNPGQGGNQPQHF
TRBJ2-2,TRBV6-5,few,TRBD1,TGTGCCAGCAGAACGACAGGGGTTAACACCGGGGAGCTGTTTTTT,CASRTTGVNTGELFF